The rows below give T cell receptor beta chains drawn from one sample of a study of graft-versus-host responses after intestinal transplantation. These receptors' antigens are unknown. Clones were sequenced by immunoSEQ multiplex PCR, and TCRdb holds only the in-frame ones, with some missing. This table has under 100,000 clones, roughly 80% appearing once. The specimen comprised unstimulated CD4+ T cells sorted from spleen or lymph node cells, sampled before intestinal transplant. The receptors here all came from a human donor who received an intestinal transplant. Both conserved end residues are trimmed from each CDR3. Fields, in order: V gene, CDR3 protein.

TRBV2	ASRDYRVEQY
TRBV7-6	ASSSLGQGYTDTQY
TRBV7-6	ASSLSWDSYEQY
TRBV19	ASSILGRANYGYT
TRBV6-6	ASSYSIRSQNTEAF
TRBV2	ASSGRWAYFSGNTIY
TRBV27	ASTRTGENTGELF
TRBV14	ASSVRGGSLGAF
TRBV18	ASSPSLTSADTQY
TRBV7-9	ASSPEGNSYEQY
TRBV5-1	ASSLVTGMEETQY
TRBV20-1	SASGTYKQY
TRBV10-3	AISGQGAVDTQY
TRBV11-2	ASNPGGQRLGQY
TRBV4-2	ASSPSWTSGTDTQY
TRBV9	ASSVTSGYTDTQY
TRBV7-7	ASSAGETGELF
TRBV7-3	ASSLTGGNTEAF
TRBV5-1	ASSFTSGSTYEQY
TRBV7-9	ASSLGTSRRVDEQF
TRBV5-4	ASSFPTRDSYNEQF
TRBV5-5	ASSLDEAATNEKLF
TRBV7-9	ASSLLGANTEAF
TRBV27	ASIPRLREASSYNEQF
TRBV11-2	ASSRITGVNEKLF
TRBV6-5	ASSTAGGRDYGYT
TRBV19	ASSILVGQGLYGYT
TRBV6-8	ASRMDRPVREAF
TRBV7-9	ASSLSRGQAQY
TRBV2	ASSPFDEQY
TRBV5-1	ASSLEGGRSYEQY
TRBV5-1	ASSADREGRGYT
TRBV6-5	ASSRQVDYGYT
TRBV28	ASSPGTGGFTEAF
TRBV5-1	ASSPDRTKSYEQY
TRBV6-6	ASTTTGGIYEKLF
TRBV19	ASSMTSGAYEQY